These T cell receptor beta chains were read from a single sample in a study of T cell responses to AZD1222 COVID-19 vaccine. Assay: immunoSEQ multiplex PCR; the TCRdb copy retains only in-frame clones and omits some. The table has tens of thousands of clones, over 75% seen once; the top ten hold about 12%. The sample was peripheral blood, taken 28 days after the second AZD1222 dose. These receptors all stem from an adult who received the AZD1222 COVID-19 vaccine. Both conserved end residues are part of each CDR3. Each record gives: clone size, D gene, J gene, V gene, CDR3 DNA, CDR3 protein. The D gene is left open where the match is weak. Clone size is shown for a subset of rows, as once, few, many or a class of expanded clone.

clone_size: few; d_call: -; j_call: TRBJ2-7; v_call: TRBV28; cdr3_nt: TGTGCCAGCAGTCGCGGTTACGAGCAGTACTTC; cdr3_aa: CASSRGYEQYF
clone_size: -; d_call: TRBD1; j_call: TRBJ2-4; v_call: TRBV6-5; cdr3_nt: TGTGCCAGCACTCCCGGGACAGGGACGAACATTCAGTACTTC; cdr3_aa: CASTPGTGTNIQYF
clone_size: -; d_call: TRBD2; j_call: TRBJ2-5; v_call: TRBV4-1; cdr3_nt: TGCGCCAGCAGCCAAGACGGGAGCGGGGGGCCCGGGAAGGAGACCCAGTACTTC; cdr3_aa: CASSQDGSGGPGKETQYF
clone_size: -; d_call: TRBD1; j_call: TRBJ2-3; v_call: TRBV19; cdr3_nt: TGTGCCAGTAGTATCCGAACATTCTCCGGGACAGGGGACACAGATACGCAGTATTTT; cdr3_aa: CASSIRTFSGTGDTDTQYF
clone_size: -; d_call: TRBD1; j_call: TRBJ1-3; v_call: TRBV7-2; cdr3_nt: TGTGCCAGCAGCGCCCGGGACAGCGGCTCTGGAAACACCATATATTTT; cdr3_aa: CASSARDSGSGNTIYF
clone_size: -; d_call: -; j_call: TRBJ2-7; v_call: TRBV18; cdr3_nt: TGTGCCAGCTCACCCACCGACAGCGACTACGAGCAGTACTTC; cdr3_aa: CASSPTDSDYEQYF
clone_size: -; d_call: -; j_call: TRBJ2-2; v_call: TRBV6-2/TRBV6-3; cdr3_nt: TGTGCCAGCAGTTACCGACGCGCGAACACCGGGGAGCTGTTTTTT; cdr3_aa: CASSYRRANTGELFF
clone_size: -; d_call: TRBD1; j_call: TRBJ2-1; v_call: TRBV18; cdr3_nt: TGTGCCAGCTCACCGTGGACAGGTTTGGATGAGCAGTTCTTC; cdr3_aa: CASSPWTGLDEQFF
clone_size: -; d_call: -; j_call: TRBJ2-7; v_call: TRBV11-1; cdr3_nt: TGTGCCAGCAGCTTAGCCGGGAGTCGTCGCGAGCAGTACTTC; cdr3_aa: CASSLAGSRREQYF
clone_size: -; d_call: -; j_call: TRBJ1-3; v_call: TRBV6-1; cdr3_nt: TGTGCCAGCAGCCTCCGGACAGCCTCTGGAAACACCATATATTTT; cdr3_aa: CASSLRTASGNTIYF
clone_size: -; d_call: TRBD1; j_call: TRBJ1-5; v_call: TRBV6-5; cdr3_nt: TGTGCCATCCATTGGGACAGGGGTTCTTCTCAGCCCCAGCATTTT; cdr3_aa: CAIHWDRGSSQPQHF
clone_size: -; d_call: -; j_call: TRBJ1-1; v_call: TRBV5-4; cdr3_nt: TGTGCCAGCACTCAGTCAGTGAACACTGAAGCTTTCTTT; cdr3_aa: CASTQSVNTEAFF
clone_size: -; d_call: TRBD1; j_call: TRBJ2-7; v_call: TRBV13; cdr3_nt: TGTGCCAGCAGCCCTGGGACAGGTACCTACGAGCAGTACTTC; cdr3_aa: CASSPGTGTYEQYF
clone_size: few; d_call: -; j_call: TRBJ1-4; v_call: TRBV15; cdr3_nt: TGTGCCACCAGCAGAGGGGGGAGCAATGAAAAACTGTTTTTT; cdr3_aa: CATSRGGSNEKLFF
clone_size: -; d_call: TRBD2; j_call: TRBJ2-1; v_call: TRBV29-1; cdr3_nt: TGCAGCGTTGGGCGGGGGGGTCCCTACAATGAGCAGTTCTTC; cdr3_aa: CSVGRGGPYNEQFF
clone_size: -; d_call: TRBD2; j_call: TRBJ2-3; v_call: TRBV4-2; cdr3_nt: TGTGCCAGCAGCCAAGTGGTGGGAGGGGACACAGATACGCAGTATTTT; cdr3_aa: CASSQVVGGDTDTQYF
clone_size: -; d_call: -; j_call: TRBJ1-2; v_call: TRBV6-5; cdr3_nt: TGTGCCAGCAGTTACCGGGACAACTACTATGGCTACACCTTC; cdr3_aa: CASSYRDNYYGYTF
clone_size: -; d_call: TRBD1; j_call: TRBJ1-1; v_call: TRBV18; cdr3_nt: TGTGCCAGCTCACCCCTGGGGACAGGGAGCACTGAAGCTTTCTTT; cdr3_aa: CASSPLGTGSTEAFF
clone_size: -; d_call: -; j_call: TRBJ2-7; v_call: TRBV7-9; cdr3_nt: TGTGCCAGCAGCCTCTCCCTTTACGAGCAGTACTTC; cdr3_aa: CASSLSLYEQYF
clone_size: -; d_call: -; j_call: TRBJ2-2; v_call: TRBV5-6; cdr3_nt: TGTGCCAGCAGCTTGGCCCTAGCTTGGGTCACCGGGGAGCTGTTTTTT; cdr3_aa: CASSLALAWVTGELFF
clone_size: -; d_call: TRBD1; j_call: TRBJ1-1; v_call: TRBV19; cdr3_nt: TGTGCCAGTCTGCCGGGACAGGGGATGTTCGTGAACACTGAAGCTTTCTTT; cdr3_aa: CASLPGQGMFVNTEAFF
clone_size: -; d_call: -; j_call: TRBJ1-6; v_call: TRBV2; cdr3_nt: TGTGCCAGCATTGGGGTCCGGGATAATTCACCCCTCCACTTT; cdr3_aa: CASIGVRDNSPLHF
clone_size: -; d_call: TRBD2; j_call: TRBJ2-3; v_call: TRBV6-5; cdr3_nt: TGTGCCAGCAGTTATAACAGCGGGAGGGCAGATACGCAGTATTTT; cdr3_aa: CASSYNSGRADTQYF
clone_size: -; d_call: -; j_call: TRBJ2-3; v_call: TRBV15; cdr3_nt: TGTGCCACCAGCAGAGTTGTAGAAGATACGCAGTATTTT; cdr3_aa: CATSRVVEDTQYF
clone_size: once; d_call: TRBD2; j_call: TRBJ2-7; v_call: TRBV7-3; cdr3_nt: TGTGCCAGCAGCTTATCCAGCGGGGGTTCCTACGAGCAGTACTTC; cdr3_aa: CASSLSSGGSYEQYF
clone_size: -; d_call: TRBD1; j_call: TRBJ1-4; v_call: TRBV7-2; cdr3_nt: TGTGCCAGCAGCCCAAGGGGGACAGTAGCTGAAAAACTGTTTTTT; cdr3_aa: CASSPRGTVAEKLFF
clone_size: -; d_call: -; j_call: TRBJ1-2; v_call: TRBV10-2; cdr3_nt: TGCGCCAGCAGTGACGGGGGCTATGGCTACACCTTC; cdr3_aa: CASSDGGYGYTF
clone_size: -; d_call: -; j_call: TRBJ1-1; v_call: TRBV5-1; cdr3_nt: TGCGCCAGCAGCGATGACAGGGAAGCTTTCTTT; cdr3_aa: CASSDDREAFF
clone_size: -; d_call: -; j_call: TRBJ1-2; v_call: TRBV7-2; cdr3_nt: TGTGCCAGCAGCCCCGGGAGCTACTATGGCTACACCTTC; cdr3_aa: CASSPGSYYGYTF
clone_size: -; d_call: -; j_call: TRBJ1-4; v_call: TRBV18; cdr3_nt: TGTGCCAGCTCACCGGACGGGACAACTAATGAAAAACTGTTTTTT; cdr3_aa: CASSPDGTTNEKLFF